Shown below are 13 T cell receptor beta chains from a single sample sequenced in a study of blood T cell repertoires in COVID-19. Profiled with immunoSEQ multiplex PCR; TCRdb holds only in-frame clones, not every one. The sample shows 100,000 to 150,000 clones, 85% to 90% of them seen only once. Source material: peripheral blood. The receptors originated from a man aged 55 to 70 with COVID-19, enrolled during active disease.

The chain uses TRBV5-6 and TRBJ2-1; tentative D call: TRBD1 (6 bases). The CDR3 has 13 residues. In germline, CDR1 is SGHDT, CDR2 YYEEEE. V dropped 4 bases and J dropped 7 bases, with 12 bases sitting between them. The DNA of the CDR3 is TGTGCCAGCAGCAGGGACACGGGAAATGAGCAGTTCTTC. This gives the protein CASSRDTGNEQFF.

This clone has a single count. This chain joins TRBV2 and TRBJ2-5, with 8 bases aligning to TRBD1. Unmatched junction bases numbered 4, after V lost 9 bases and J lost 4 bases. The CDR3 length is 12 residues. Germline V gene lookup returns CDR1 SNHLY and CDR2 FYNNEI. The CDR3 DNA reads as TGTGCCAGTTGGACAGGGTCAGAGACCCAGTACTTC. Its translation is CASWTGSETQYF.

The rearrangement joins TRBV9 to TRBJ2-1, with TRBD1 identical over 7 bases. In germline, CDR1 is SGDLS, CDR2 YYNGEE. The CDR3 sequence is 16 residues long. V lost 3 bases, J lost 6 bases, and 12 bases stayed unmatched. The DNA of the CDR3 is TGTGCCAGCAGCGCCGACACGACAGGGTTGATCAATGAGCAGTTCTTC. Its translation: CASSADTTGLINEQFF.

This rearrangement joins TRBV19 to TRBJ1-2; 11 bases agree with TRBD1. After removal of 8 bases from V and 3 bases from J, the junction contained 2 bases not matched to a gene. From germline, CDR1 is LNHDA and CDR2 SQIVND (reference sequence). The CDR3 covers 13 residues. CDR3 loop: CASWGQGDYGYTF. The CDR3 DNA follows: TGTGCCAGTTGGGGACAGGGGGACTATGGCTACACCTTC. The whole variable domain, remainder taken from reference TRBV19 and TRBJ1-2, is DGGITQSPKYLFRKEGQNVTLSCEQNLNHDAMYWYRQDPGQGLRLIYYSQIVNDFQKGDIAEGYSVSREKKESFPLTVTSAQKNPTAFYLCASWGQGDYGYTFGSGTRLTVV.

The chain employs TRBV29-1 and TRBJ1-5; 9 bases are a match to TRBD1. CDR1 and CDR2 from the germline V gene are SQVTM and ANQGSEA. CDR3 length equals 13 residues. The trim removed 7 bases at V and 5 bases at J, leaving 6 bases unmatched. For the CDR3, the DNA is TGCAGCGCCGGGACAGGGAGGGATCAGCCCCAGCATTTT. Translated, it gives CSAGTGRDQPQHF.

This rearrangement joins TRBV27 to TRBJ1-1; 7 bases line up with TRBD1. The trim removed 6 bases at V and 7 bases at J, leaving 11 bases unmatched. Germline assignment: CDR1 MNHEY and CDR2 SMNVEV (reference sequence). The CDR3 runs to 14 residues. CDR3 sequence reads: CASRRDSNLFEAFF. The CDR3 DNA reads TGTGCCAGCAGGAGGGACAGTAACCTATTTGAAGCTTTCTTT.

This chain joins TRBV19 and TRBJ1-1; tentative D call: TRBD1 (5 bases). CDR1 is LNHDA and CDR2 is SQIVND in the germline V gene (reference sequence). Trimming removed 6 bases from V and 3 bases from J, with 11 bases in between. This CDR3 region has 13 residues. The CDR3 reads CASSRVRDTEAFF. CDR3 bases: TGTGCCAGTAGCCGGGTCAGGGACACTGAAGCTTTCTTT.

The V gene is TRBV9, the J gene TRBJ2-2, with 9 bases aligning to TRBD2. Per the germline V gene, CDR1 is SGDLS and CDR2 is YYNGEE. V gave up 0 bases and J gave up 7 bases; unmatched junction bases: 7. CDR3 length: 16 residues. For the CDR3, the DNA is TGTGCCAGCAGCGTAGGAGCGGGGGGAGTCTACGGGGAGCTGTTTTTT. This translates into CASSVGAGGVYGELFF. Drawing the rest from reference TRBV9 and TRBJ2-2, the complete variable domain is DSGVTQTPKHLITATGQRVTLRCSPRSGDLSVYWYQQSLDQGLQFLIQYYNGEERAKGNILERFSAQQFPDLHSELNLSSLELGDSALYFCASSVGAGGVYGELFFGEGSRLTVL.

This clone was observed a few times. V usage is TRBV12-3 or TRBV12-4 and J usage is TRBJ2-3; no clear D gene. The CDR3 is 13 residues long. V gave up 8 bases and J gave up 0 bases, with 9 bases separating them. CDR3 sequence: CASLASSTDTQYF. The CDR3, as DNA: TGTGCCAGCTTAGCCTCTAGCACAGATACGCAGTATTTT.

The rearrangement uses TRBV9 and TRBJ1-6, with TRBD1 identical over 10 bases. Trimming cost V 3 bases and J 10 bases; bases outside gene matches: 4. Germline CDR1 reads SGDLS; CDR2 reads YYNGEE. The CDR3 runs 14 residues. This chain's CDR3 is CASSERDRGSPLHF. The CDR3 nucleotides are TGTGCCAGCAGCGAACGGGACAGGGGCTCACCCCTCCACTTT.

V usage is TRBV2 and J usage is TRBJ2-1; tentatively, D is TRBD1 (6 bases). This CDR3 is 13 amino acids long. The V end lost 4 bases, the J end lost 5 bases, and 9 bases lay between the germline ends. Germline V lookup: CDR1 SNHLY, CDR2 FYNNEI. The CDR3 region has the DNA TGTGCCAGCAGTGTAGGACAGAACAATGAGCAGTTCTTC. It encodes CASSVGQNNEQFF.

The rearrangement uses TRBV4-1 and TRBJ1-2; weak D call: TRBD1 (5 bases). Trimming took 0 bases from V and 2 from J, leaving 13 bases between them. Germline loops: CDR1 MGHRA, CDR2 YSYEKL. The CDR3 extends over 16 amino acids. The CDR3 loop reads CASSQDPGLKNYGYTF. CDR3 nucleotides: TGCGCCAGCAGCCAAGATCCGGGACTGAAGAACTATGGCTACACCTTC.

CDR3 sequence reads: CASSPSPTSLHF. The CDR3 nucleotides are TGTGCCAGCAGTCCAAGCCCCACGTCCCTCCACTTT. This chain joins TRBV6-2 or TRBV6-3 and TRBJ1-6; D is undetermined. This CDR3 spans 12 amino acids. CDR1 MNHEY and CDR2 SVGEGT come from the germline V gene. Trimming cost V 5 bases and J 14 bases, with 13 bases left between them.